This TCR beta chain was obtained from a study of Graves' ophthalmopathy and Graves' hyperthyroidism. As for the study in general: Peripheral blood (taken before any treatment) was collected at initial diagnosis.

Only a few counts were recorded for this clonotype. Antigen specificity is unknown. The germline CDR1 and CDR2 sequences are DFQATT and SNEGSKA (reference sequence). CDR3 length: 13 residues. Trimming cost V 6 bases and J 1 base; bases outside gene matches: 6. Ophthalmopathy in the donors was of moderate-to-severe activity, with CAS ≥3, NOSPECS ≥4 and duration under 3 months. No donor had other autoimmune disease, uncontrolled infection, pregnancy or lactation. Study findings and constraints: Using a 13-signature model, the authors split ophthalmopathy from stable hyperthyroidism, with roughly 90% sensitivity and approximately 84% specificity.

Beta-chain TCR CDR3 regions were amplified from RNA transcripts. Second-round multiplex PCR came after first-round RT-PCR with HTBI primers. Using its own MiXCR run on the multiplex PCR reads, TCRdb lists one record per CDR3 protein. The sample consists of roughly 700,000 distinct CDR3 sequences, around 40% of them appearing once. Input material: peripheral blood. This chain connects TRBV20-1 to TRBJ2-7; TRBD1 aligns across 7 bases. This clonotype was sampled from an adult man with Graves' ophthalmopathy. This CDR3 is CSAKGTASYEQYF. In nucleotides, the CDR3 is TGCAGTGCCAAAGGGACAGCTTCCTACGAGCAGTACTTC.